The sequence of this TCR beta chain was determined in a study of blood T cell repertoires in COVID-19. Whole-study context: T cells, B-cell-depleted T cells, or PBMCs provided the cDNA or gDNA that served as material.

The CDR3 sequence is 16 residues long. The germline V gene encodes CDR1 MGHRA and CDR2 YSYEKL. Trimming left V 0 bases short and J 8 bases short, with 14 bases between. Original handling: Amplifying reference gene primers gave estimates of nucleated cell counts. Libraries were prepared by immunoSEQ multiplex PCR; TCRdb keeps only in-frame clonotypes and omits some of them. D and trimming come from the DNA, and the V and J calls and clone size come from that table. Here the sample spans around 310,000 clones, over 75% being singletons. The gene calls are TRBV4-1 and TRBJ1-6, with D tentatively TRBD1 (5 bases). This receptor was taken from a man between 25 and 39 years old who had recovered from COVID-19. The sample taken for sequencing was PBMCs or T cells enriched from blood (not recorded which). The CDR3 sequence is CASSQEVAGIYSPLHF. The CDR3 DNA reads as TGCGCCAGCAGCCAAGAGGTGGCAGGGATTTATTCACCCCTCCACTTT.